This is a list of T cell receptor beta chains from one sample in a study of T cell responses to AZD1222 COVID-19 vaccine. This table comes from immunoSEQ multiplex PCR, and its TCRdb copy is limited to in-frame clones, with some not included. The sample records roughly 180,000 clones, approximately 91% being singletons. The sequences come from peripheral blood, collected 28 days after the second AZD1222 dose. These receptors were taken from an adult who received the AZD1222 COVID-19 vaccine. Both conserved end residues are part of each CDR3. Fields, in order: J gene, V gene, D gene, clone size, CDR3 DNA, CDR3 protein. D genes are given only for firm matches. A clone size is listed for some rows: how often the clone was seen (once, few, many), or a class if it is expanded.

TRBJ1-1,TRBV29-1,NA,NA,TGCAGCGTTGTCACTGGGACCAACACTGAAGCTTTCTTT,CSVVTGTNTEAFF
TRBJ2-1,TRBV6-4,TRBD2,once,TGTGCCAGCAGCATATCGGCTAGCGGGGCCGGGGATGAGCAGTTCTTC,CASSISASGAGDEQFF
TRBJ2-5,TRBV20-1,NA,NA,TGCAGTGCTTCGGGTGCGGAGACCCAGTACTTC,CSASGAETQYF
TRBJ1-4,TRBV2,NA,NA,TGTGCCAGCAGTGAAGGGCCCCAGGGTGAAAAACTGTTTTTT,CASSEGPQGEKLFF
TRBJ1-2,TRBV19,TRBD1,NA,TGTGCCAGTAGTACCAGACAGGGGGCGAGTGGCTACACCTTC,CASSTRQGASGYTF
TRBJ1-4,TRBV27,NA,NA,TGTGCCAGCAGTTTCTACAGGTCATCGGGTGAAAAACTGTTTTTT,CASSFYRSSGEKLFF
TRBJ2-3,TRBV5-6,TRBD1,NA,TGTGCCAGCAGCACGAACAGGGGGCGAGATACGCAGTATTTT,CASSTNRGRDTQYF
TRBJ2-5,TRBV7-9,NA,NA,TGTGCCAGCGATGTCGGAAACAGCCAAGAGACCCAGTACTTC,CASDVGNSQETQYF
TRBJ1-2,TRBV4-1,NA,NA,TGCGCCAGCAGCCAAATGAGGACAGATTCGAACTATGGCTACACCTTC,CASSQMRTDSNYGYTF
TRBJ1-1,TRBV5-6,NA,NA,TGTGCCAGCAGCTACGACACTCAAGCTTTCTTT,CASSYDTQAFF
TRBJ1-5,TRBV20-1,NA,NA,TGCAGTGCCCCCTTTTTGGAGGCCCAGCATTTT,CSAPFLEAQHF
TRBJ1-3,TRBV18,NA,NA,TGTGCCAGCTCACCAGCCACAGGGAACTCTGGAAACACCATATATTTT,CASSPATGNSGNTIYF
TRBJ2-1,TRBV19,NA,NA,TGTGCCAGTAGGGCTAACTACAATGAGCAGTTCTTC,CASRANYNEQFF
TRBJ1-6,TRBV30,NA,NA,TGTGCCCAGGCCCTGACCGGGTTCCGGAATTCACCCCTCCACTTT,CAQALTGFRNSPLHF
TRBJ1-1,TRBV6-2/TRBV6-3,NA,NA,TGTGCCAGCAGTTACAATGGTTACACTGAAGCTTTCTTT,CASSYNGYTEAFF
TRBJ2-3,TRBV9,NA,NA,TGTGCCAGCAGCGCGGAAAGCGGACATACTAGCACAGATACGCAGTATTTT,CASSAESGHTSTDTQYF
TRBJ1-5,TRBV15,NA,few,TGTGCCACCAGCAGAGGAACAGATCAAAATCAGCCCCAGCATTTT,CATSRGTDQNQPQHF
TRBJ2-7,TRBV6-2/TRBV6-3,NA,NA,TGTGCCAGCAGTTATCCTAGGGAATTTGGCTACGAGCAGTACTTC,CASSYPREFGYEQYF
TRBJ2-3,TRBV24-1,TRBD2,once,TGTGCCACCAGTGATCCGACTGACGTGGCTAGCGGAGACCCAGATACGCAGTATTTT,CATSDPTDVASGDPDTQYF
TRBJ2-2,TRBV13,TRBD1,NA,TGTGCCAGCAGCTTAGCTGAGACAGGGGTTTTCACCGGGGAGCTGTTTTTT,CASSLAETGVFTGELFF
TRBJ2-5,TRBV2,NA,NA,TGTGCCAGCAGTGATTTTGGCGGGGTGAGGGGAGAGACCCAGTACTTC,CASSDFGGVRGETQYF
TRBJ2-7,TRBV19,NA,NA,TGTGCCAGTAGTATAGGTCAGGGTTACTCCTACGAGCAGTACTTC,CASSIGQGYSYEQYF
TRBJ2-5,TRBV18,NA,NA,TGTGCCAGCTCACCAGGTTTGGCAGAGACCCAGTACTTC,CASSPGLAETQYF
TRBJ1-2,TRBV10-3,TRBD1,NA,TGTGCCATCAGTGAGCAGGGGGCGGAAGGCTACACCTTC,CAISEQGAEGYTF
TRBJ2-4,TRBV27,NA,once,TGTGCCAGCAGTCTAAACTCCGGGACCTTCGGGTCGAACATTCAGTACTTC,CASSLNSGTFGSNIQYF
TRBJ2-7,TRBV2,TRBD2,NA,TGTGCCAGCAGTCGCCGGGGGGTAGCCCCTCCTGGGGAGCAGTACTTC,CASSRRGVAPPGEQYF
TRBJ2-3,TRBV15,NA,NA,TGTGCCACCAGCAGAGGAAGCAGCACAGATACGCAGTATTTT,CATSRGSSTDTQYF
TRBJ1-6,TRBV19,NA,once,TGTGCCAGTAGCCGGGACCGTCGGCGGGATTCACCCCTCCACTTT,CASSRDRRRDSPLHF
TRBJ1-1,TRBV20-1,NA,NA,TGCAGTGCTACCTACATGATGGGGGCTTTCTTT,CSATYMMGAFF
TRBJ1-1,TRBV2,NA,NA,TGTGCCAGCAGAAAAGGCAGGGAGGGGAACACTGAAGCTTTCTTT,CASRKGREGNTEAFF
TRBJ1-1,TRBV3-1/TRBV3-2,NA,NA,TGTGCCAGCACCCATAACCAGGTGAACACTGAAGCTTTCTTT,CASTHNQVNTEAFF
TRBJ2-5,TRBV20-1,NA,NA,TGCAGTGCTCCCAAAATAGAGACCCAGTACTTC,CSAPKIETQYF
TRBJ1-2,TRBV2,TRBD1,NA,TGTGCCAGCAGTGAGGACAGGGTACTAACTGGGTATGGCTACACCTTC,CASSEDRVLTGYGYTF
TRBJ2-2,TRBV18,TRBD1,once,TGTGCCAGCTCAACTAGGACAGGGAAGACCGGGGAGCTGTTTTTT,CASSTRTGKTGELFF
TRBJ1-3,TRBV19,TRBD1,NA,TGTGCCAGTAGGCCTCATACAGGGGAGAAAACTGGAAACACCATATATTTT,CASRPHTGEKTGNTIYF
TRBJ2-7,TRBV5-1,NA,NA,TGCGCCAGCAGCTTGTTAGGAACCGCCTCCTACGAGCAGTACTTC,CASSLLGTASYEQYF
TRBJ2-7,TRBV4-2,TRBD1,NA,TGTGCCAGCAGCCAAGATTTACAGGGGGTCTCCTACGAGCAGTACTTC,CASSQDLQGVSYEQYF
TRBJ2-5,TRBV5-1,TRBD2,NA,TGCGCCAGCAGCTTGGGACTAGCCCCCCAAGAGACCCAGTACTTC,CASSLGLAPQETQYF
TRBJ1-1,TRBV6-5,TRBD1,NA,TGTGCCAGCAGGCGGACAGGGGAAGCTTTCTTT,CASRRTGEAFF
TRBJ2-1,TRBV24-1,NA,NA,TGTGCCACCAGTGATTTAGGAAGAGGGGGTGAGCAGTTCTTC,CATSDLGRGGEQFF
TRBJ1-5,TRBV19,NA,NA,TGTGCCAGTAAACCGGGAGACACTAATCAGCCCCAGCATTTT,CASKPGDTNQPQHF
TRBJ1-2,TRBV6-5,NA,NA,TGTGCCAGCAAGCTGGGCACCCTCTATGGCTACACCTTC,CASKLGTLYGYTF
TRBJ2-7,TRBV4-1,NA,once,TGCGCCAGCAGCCCGCTGCGGAACTACGAGCAGTACTTC,CASSPLRNYEQYF
TRBJ2-7,TRBV5-1,NA,NA,TGCGCCAGCAGCTATAACAGCTACGAGCAGTACTTC,CASSYNSYEQYF
TRBJ1-1,TRBV10-2,NA,NA,TGCGCCAGCCTGGGGGTGGTGAGCACTGAAGCTTTCTTT,CASLGVVSTEAFF
TRBJ1-5,TRBV5-3,NA,NA,TGTGCCAGAAGCTTGGCCGGGACCTTTTCTCAGCCCCAGCATTTT,CARSLAGTFSQPQHF
TRBJ1-6,TRBV30,NA,NA,TGTGCCTGGAGTGACACCTATAATTCACCCCTCCACTTT,CAWSDTYNSPLHF
TRBJ1-5,TRBV12-3/TRBV12-4,NA,NA,TGTGCCAGCAGCACAGGTAATCAGCCCCAGCATTTT,CASSTGNQPQHF
TRBJ2-3,TRBV4-2,TRBD2,once,TGTGCCAGCAGCCAAGATCCCACTAGCGGGAGCACAGATACGCAGTATTTT,CASSQDPTSGSTDTQYF
TRBJ2-2,TRBV7-6,NA,NA,TGTGCCAGCAGCTTCCGACGGCCCCAGGGCACCGGGGAGCTGTTTTTT,CASSFRRPQGTGELFF
TRBJ2-5,TRBV5-1,TRBD1,NA,TGCGCCAGCACAAGGACAGGGGGCTTTCAGGAGACCCAGTACTTC,CASTRTGGFQETQYF
TRBJ1-2,TRBV29-1,NA,NA,TGCAGCACTGTGGGCAGGGGAAAGGACTACACCTTC,CSTVGRGKDYTF
TRBJ1-1,TRBV19,NA,NA,TGTGCCAGTACCCTTGGGCCTAACACTGAAGCTTTCTTT,CASTLGPNTEAFF